A selection of T cell receptor beta chains follows, all from one sample in a study of cytomegalovirus exposure and HLA in healthy donors. Here immunoSEQ multiplex PCR was the method, and the copy in TCRdb shows in-frame clones only, minus some. The repertoire holds 150,000 to 200,000 clones, with roughly 70% as singletons. Source material: PBMCs. The receptors were gathered from a male donor in good health and CMV-seronegative. Each CDR3 is given with its conserved first and last residue. The D gene is left open where the match is weak. Clone size is shown for a subset of rows, as once, few, many or a class of expanded clone.

. 16 TRBJ1-2 TRBV5-4 . TGTGCCAGCAGCTTCTTTTACAGGAGAACGGCGGATGGCTACACCTTC CASSFFYRRTADGYTF
few 15 TRBJ2-2 TRBV4-2 . TGTGCCAGCAGCCAATCTAACTTGAACACCGGGGAGCTGTTTTTT CASSQSNLNTGELFF
. 12 TRBJ2-7 TRBV29-1 TRBD2 TGCAGCGTGGGAGGGGAGACCTACGAGCAGTACTTC CSVGGETYEQYF
. 13 TRBJ2-7 TRBV19 . TGTGCCAGTAGCGGGGATTTAACCTACGAGCAGTACTTC CASSGDLTYEQYF
. 16 TRBJ1-1 TRBV12-5 TRBD1 TGTGCTAGTGGTTTGGTGACCTGGACAGGGGACACTGAAGCTTTCTTT CASGLVTWTGDTEAFF
. 16 TRBJ1-5 TRBV4-1 TRBD1 TGCGCCAGCAGCCCTGGACAGGGGATGGGCAATCAGCCCCAGCATTTT CASSPGQGMGNQPQHF
few 16 TRBJ2-7 TRBV7-9 TRBD2 TGTGCCAGCAGCTCTTCCTACCCAGCGGGAGTAAGCGAGCAGTACTTC CASSSSYPAGVSEQYF
. 12 TRBJ1-1 TRBV30 . TGTGCCTGGAGTGCAGGCGGGACTGAAGCTTTCTTT CAWSAGGTEAFF
. 15 TRBJ1-2 TRBV5-1 . TGCGCCAGCAGCTTGGAGGCAGGTGATTCCTATGGCTACACCTTC CASSLEAGDSYGYTF
. 15 TRBJ1-5 TRBV28 . TGTGCCAGCAGTTTAGTGGGGGCCAGCAATCAGCCCCAGCATTTT CASSLVGASNQPQHF
. 15 TRBJ2-3 TRBV7-2 TRBD1 TGTGCCAGCAGCCCGACAGGGCTTGTGCCAGATACGCAGTATTTT CASSPTGLVPDTQYF
. 14 TRBJ2-3 TRBV2 . TGTGCCAGCAGTTGGTCGGGAGTGTCAGATACGCAGTATTTT CASSWSGVSDTQYF
. 14 TRBJ2-7 TRBV28 TRBD1 TGTGCCAGCAGAGGACAGGGGGGTTCCTACGAGCAGTACTTC CASRGQGGSYEQYF
. 14 TRBJ2-1 TRBV7-9 . TGTGCCAGCAGCAATTTTTTAGGGGACAATGAGCAGTTCTTC CASSNFLGDNEQFF
. 17 TRBJ2-2 TRBV12-5 TRBD1 TGTGCTAGTGGTTTGGTAACCGGGACAGGGAAAGGCGGGGAGCTGTTTTTT CASGLVTGTGKGGELFF
. 16 TRBJ2-5 TRBV7-2 TRBD2 TGTGCCAGCAGCTTGGGGATAAGCGGGAGGGCGAAGACCCAGTACTTC CASSLGISGRAKTQYF
. 13 TRBJ2-7 TRBV5-1 . TGCGCCAGCAGCTACAGGGCCTCCTACGAGCAGTACTTC CASSYRASYEQYF
. 11 TRBJ1-2 TRBV30 TRBD1 TGTGCCGTACAGGGGATCTATGGCTACACCTTC CAVQGIYGYTF
. 15 TRBJ2-7 TRBV19 TRBD2 TGTGCCAGTAGTACTACTAGCGGGGCGGGCTACGAGCAGTACTTC CASSTTSGAGYEQYF
. 13 TRBJ2-7 TRBV6-6 . TGTGCCAGCAGTTACAATTGGGAGAACGAGCAGTACTTC CASSYNWENEQYF
few 16 TRBJ1-5 TRBV19 TRBD1 TGTGCCAGTAGTAAACAGGGGGGATATAGCAATCAGCCCCAGCATTTT CASSKQGGYSNQPQHF
. 14 TRBJ1-2 TRBV6-6 . TGTGCCAGCAGTTATCGGGGGGGCGCATATGGCTACACCTTC CASSYRGGAYGYTF
. 14 TRBJ1-3 TRBV25-1 TRBD1 TGTGCCAGCGGAGGACAGGGCTCTGGAAACACCATATATTTT CASGGQGSGNTIYF
. 16 TRBJ2-1 TRBV4-1 TRBD1 TGCGCCAGCAGCCATTCCGGGACAGGGGGCTTCGATGAGCAGTTCTTC CASSHSGTGGFDEQFF
. 15 TRBJ1-1 TRBV19 . TGTGCCAGTAGACGGACAGAAGTAATGAACACTGAAGCTTTCTTT CASRRTEVMNTEAFF
once 13 TRBJ2-3 TRBV6-6 . TGTGCCAGCAGTCCCGTTACCGACACTACGCAGTATTTT CASSPVTDTTQYF
. 12 TRBJ1-2 TRBV2 . TGTGCCAGCAGTACCGACAGCTATGGCTACACCTTC CASSTDSYGYTF
. 14 TRBJ2-5 TRBV5-1 . TGCGCCAGCAGCTTACAGGGGACTCAAGAGACCCAGTACTTC CASSLQGTQETQYF
once 14 TRBJ2-7 TRBV18 TRBD1 TGTGCCAGCTCACCAAGCACAGGGGGCTACGAGCAGTACTTC CASSPSTGGYEQYF
. 14 TRBJ1-1 TRBV7-2 . TGTGCCAGCAGCTTGGAGTATTTGAACACTGAAGCTTTCTTT CASSLEYLNTEAFF
. 16 TRBJ2-2 TRBV7-2 TRBD1 TGTGCCAGCAGCTCGTTCAGACAGGGCCAAACCGGGGAGCTGTTTTTT CASSSFRQGQTGELFF
. 15 TRBJ2-5 TRBV10-1 TRBD2 TGCGCCAGCAGCGAGGGACTAGCGGGGGAAGAGACCCAGTACTTC CASSEGLAGEETQYF
few 15 TRBJ1-5 TRBV5-1 . TGCGCCAGCAGCCCCGGAGGGGGGGCATACCAGCCCCAGCATTTT CASSPGGGAYQPQHF
. 17 TRBJ1-2 TRBV4-2 . TGTGCCAGCAGCCAGGGTGGGAGTGGCAGCGGATTATATGGCTACACCTTC CASSQGGSGSGLYGYTF
. 13 TRBJ2-3 TRBV7-3 . TGTGCCAGCAGCCCCCGTCCCACAGATACGCAGTATTTT CASSPRPTDTQYF
. 13 TRBJ2-1 TRBV7-7 TRBD2 TGTGCTAGCAGCTCCCCGGGAGGGCAGGAGCAGTTCTTC CASSSPGGQEQFF
. 16 TRBJ2-1 TRBV5-1 . TGCGCCAGCAGCTTGGGTTATTCGCGGCAGCACAATGAGCAGTTCTTC CASSLGYSRQHNEQFF
. 14 TRBJ2-3 TRBV7-6 . TGTGCCAGCAGCTTAGGGCAGGGGCCACCCCTACAGTATTTT CASSLGQGPPLQYF
. 17 TRBJ2-3 TRBV21-1 . TGTGCCAGCAGCAAAGATAGGGCAGGGGATAGCACAGATACGCAGTATTTT CASSKDRAGDSTDTQYF
. 15 TRBJ2-7 TRBV18 TRBD1 TGTGCCAGCTCACCCGGACAGGGAACCTACTACGAGCAGTACTTC CASSPGQGTYYEQYF
. 17 TRBJ2-6 TRBV2 TRBD1 TGTGCCAGCACGGCCGGACAGGGGCTCTCTGGGGCCAACGTCCTGACTTTC CASTAGQGLSGANVLTF
. 15 TRBJ1-2 TRBV7-9 TRBD1 TGTGCCAGCAGCCCAGGACAGGGGCACGACTATGGCTACACCTTC CASSPGQGHDYGYTF
. 15 TRBJ1-5 TRBV28 . TGTGCCAGCAGGTCCCCGGTACTGTTCAATCAGCCCCAGCATTTT CASRSPVLFNQPQHF
. 15 TRBJ2-1 TRBV15 . TGTGCCACCAGCGATAGACTAGGACCCTACAATGAGCAGTTCTTC CATSDRLGPYNEQFF
. 24 TRBJ2-1 TRBV12-1 . TGTGCCAGCAGCTACAAATTTGCGGGGTCGTTCATAACTAGCGGGAGGGCCCCCTACAATGAGCAGTTCTTC CASSYKFAGSFITSGRAPYNEQFF
. 11 TRBJ1-1 TRBV4-2 . TGTGCCTCAGGGGCGGGCACTGAAGCTTTCTTT CASGAGTEAFF
. 16 TRBJ2-7 TRBV7-4 TRBD2 TGTGCCAGCAGCACGATGACTAGCGGGAGGGCCATCGAGCAGTACTTC CASSTMTSGRAIEQYF
. 15 TRBJ2-5 TRBV12-5 . TGTGCTAGTGGCCCGGGGCGGGATCCGCGGGAGACCCAGTACTTC CASGPGRDPRETQYF
few 16 TRBJ1-5 TRBV2 . TGTGCCAGCAAACGACAGCCCGACCATAGCAATCAGCCCCAGCATTTT CASKRQPDHSNQPQHF
. 14 TRBJ1-2 TRBV19 . TGTGCCAGTACCCGAGGGGAGGGTAACTATGGCTACACCTTC CASTRGEGNYGYTF
. 14 TRBJ1-2 TRBV6-5 . TGTGCCAGCATGCCGGTAAGACCCTCGGGAGGCTACACCTTC CASMPVRPSGGYTF
. 12 TRBJ2-2 TRBV7-2 . TGTGCCAGCAGCTCATACACCGGGGAGCTGTTTTTT CASSSYTGELFF
. 14 TRBJ2-1 TRBV11-2 . TGTGCCAGCCTCGGGCAGGAGGCCGGCAATGAGCAGTTCTTC CASLGQEAGNEQFF
. 13 TRBJ2-1 TRBV5-1 . TGCGCCAGCAGCGACTCCGTTTACAATGAGCAGTTCTTC CASSDSVYNEQFF
. 17 TRBJ2-1 TRBV9 TRBD2 TGTGCCAGCAGCGTAGCGGCACCGGGACTAGCGGGAGTGGAGCAGTTCTTC CASSVAAPGLAGVEQFF